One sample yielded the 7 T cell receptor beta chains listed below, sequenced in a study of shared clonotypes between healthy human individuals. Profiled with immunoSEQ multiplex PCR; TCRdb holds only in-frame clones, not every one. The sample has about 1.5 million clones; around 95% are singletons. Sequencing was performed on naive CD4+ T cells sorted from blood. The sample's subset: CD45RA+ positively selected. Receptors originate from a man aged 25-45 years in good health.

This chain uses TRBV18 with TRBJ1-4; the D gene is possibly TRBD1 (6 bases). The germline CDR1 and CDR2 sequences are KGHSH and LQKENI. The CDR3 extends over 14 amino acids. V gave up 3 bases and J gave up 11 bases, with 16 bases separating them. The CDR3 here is CASSPEQPQGKLFF. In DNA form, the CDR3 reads TGTGCCAGCTCACCGGAACAGCCCCAGGGGAAACTGTTTTTT.

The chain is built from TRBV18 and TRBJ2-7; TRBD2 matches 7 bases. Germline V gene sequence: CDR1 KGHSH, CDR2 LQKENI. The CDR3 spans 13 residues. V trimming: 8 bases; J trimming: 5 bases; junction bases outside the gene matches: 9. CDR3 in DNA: TGTGCCAGCCAGAGCTCCGGGGGGAACGAGCAGTACTTC. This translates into CASQSSGGNEQYF.

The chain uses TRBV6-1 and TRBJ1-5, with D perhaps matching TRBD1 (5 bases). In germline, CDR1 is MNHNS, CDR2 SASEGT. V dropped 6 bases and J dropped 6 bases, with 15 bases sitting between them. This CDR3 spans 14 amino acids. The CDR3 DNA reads TGTGCCAGCAGGCTCCAGGGAGAGGGTCAGCCCCAGCATTTT. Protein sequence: CASRLQGEGQPQHF.

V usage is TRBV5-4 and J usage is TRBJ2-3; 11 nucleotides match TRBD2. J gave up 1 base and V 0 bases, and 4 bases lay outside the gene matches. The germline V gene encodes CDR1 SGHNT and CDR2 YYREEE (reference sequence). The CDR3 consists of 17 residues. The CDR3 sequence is CASSLVIAGGGTDTQYF. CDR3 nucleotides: TGTGCCAGCAGCTTGGTGATAGCGGGAGGGGGCACAGATACGCAGTATTTT.

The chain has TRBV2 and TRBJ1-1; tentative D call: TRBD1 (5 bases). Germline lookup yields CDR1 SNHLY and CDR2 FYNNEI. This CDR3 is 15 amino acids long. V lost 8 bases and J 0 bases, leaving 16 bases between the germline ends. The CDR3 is CASDTGRAMNTEAFF. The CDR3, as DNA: TGTGCCAGCGATACAGGCAGGGCTATGAACACTGAAGCTTTCTTT.

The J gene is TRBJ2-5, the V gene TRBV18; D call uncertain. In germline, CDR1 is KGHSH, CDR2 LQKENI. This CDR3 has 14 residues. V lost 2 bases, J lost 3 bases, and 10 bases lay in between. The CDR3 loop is CASSPLGEKETQYF. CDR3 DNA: TGTGCCAGCTCACCATTAGGTGAAAAAGAGACCCAGTACTTC.

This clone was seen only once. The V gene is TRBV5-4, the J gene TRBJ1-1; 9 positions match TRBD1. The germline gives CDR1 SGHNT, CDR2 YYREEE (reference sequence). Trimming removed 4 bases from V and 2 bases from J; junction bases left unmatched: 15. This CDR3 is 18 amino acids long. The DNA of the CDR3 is TGTGCCAGCAGCCCAAAACCGGGACAGGGCGGGATAAACACTGAAGCTTTCTTT. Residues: CASSPKPGQGGINTEAFF.